This T cell receptor beta chain is drawn from a study of T cells in Graves' hyperthyroidism and ophthalmopathy. The study, taken as a whole, reports: Within blood appeared most thyroid clonotypes that had expanded above 0.001.

Of note for this clonotype: Antigen: not known.

The study based diagnoses on clinical symptoms, serum thyroxine and TRAb, thyroid ultrasound and orbital computed tomography. From RNA transcripts, TCR beta CDR3 regions were amplified. First-round RT-PCR of the TCR CDR3 relied on the HTBI primer set. TCRdb called the multiplex PCR reads again in MiXCR, with one record for every CDR3 protein. There are about 420,000 distinct CDR3 sequences in the sample; 12% to 15% occur only once, and 5.3% lies in the top ten. CDR3 length: 13 amino acids. Trimming stripped 0 bases from V and 6 bases from J, with 8 bases between. The germline V gene has CDR1 DFQATT and CDR2 SNEGSKA (reference sequence).

This chain links TRBV20-1 with TRBJ2-2, with D perhaps TRBD1 (5 bases). The TCR sequence derives from a woman between 18 and 30 years old with Graves' hyperthyroidism. The sample comprised blood. The CDR3 bases are TGCAGTGCTAGAGATCAAGGGGCCGGGGAGCTGTTTTTT. Translated: CSARDQGAGELFF.